This T cell receptor (beta chain) was identified during a study of blood T cell repertoires in COVID-19. V lost 8 bases to trimming and J lost 6 bases, with 20 bases between them. CDR1 is SEHNR, CDR2 FQNEAQ, per germline (reference sequence). CDR3 length: 14 amino acids. The method was immunoSEQ multiplex PCR; TCRdb's version includes in-frame clones alone and lacks a portion of them. The sample includes more than 250,000 clones, approximately 85% of them seen just once. The chain carries TRBV7-9 and TRBJ2-7, with D maybe TRBD1 (6 bases). The source material was PBMCs or T cells enriched from blood (not recorded which). This receptor was obtained from a man aged 25 to 40 who had recovered from COVID-19. The CDR3 DNA follows: TGTGCCAGCCAACAGGGAAGGGTATCGAGCGAGCAGTACTTC. The encoded protein is CASQQGRVSSEQYF.